What follows are 6 T cell receptor beta chains derived from one specimen sequenced in a study of regulatory T cells in long-lasting Graves disease. Assembly of TCR beta libraries relied on iRepertoire HTBI primers together with Arm-PCR of CDR3 regions. TCRdb reanalysed the multiplex PCR reads using MiXCR and keeps one entry per CDR3 protein. The table shows approximately 560,000 distinct CDR3 sequences, with roughly 15% occurring only once. Indicated time point: newly diagnosed GD, antithyroid drugs for less than 3 months. The authors made the TCR library using RNA they extracted from PBMCs. These data were also filed under a second study, of T cells in Graves' hyperthyroidism and ophthalmopathy.

Sequencing used peripheral blood mononuclear cells (PBMCs), obtained at new diagnosis, from a patient treated with antithyroid drugs. The receptors originated from a young man with Graves disease.

V is TRBV11-2 and J is TRBJ1-6, with no clear D. This CDR3 has 15 residues. The germline V gene encodes CDR1 SGHAT and CDR2 FQNNGV. The V gene lost 3 bases and the J gene lost 6 bases, with 12 bases spanning the gap. DNA of the CDR3: TGTGCCAGCAGCTTCCGGGCCGAATTTAATTCACCCCTCCACTTT. Amino acid sequence: CASSFRAEFNSPLHF.

This clonotype was found many times. The chain uses TRBV5-4 and TRBJ2-7; 8 positions match TRBD1. The ends lost 0 bases at V and 5 bases at J; junction bases unmatched: 7. From germline, CDR1 is SGHNT and CDR2 YYREEE (reference sequence). The CDR3 is 15 residues long. CDR3 sequence: CASSLGGRGHHEQYF. The CDR3, as DNA: TGTGCCAGCAGCTTGGGGGGCAGGGGGCATCACGAGCAGTACTTC.

This clonotype came up a few times. The CDR3 nucleotides are TGTGCCAGCAGCTCGAAAACCATTGGGAGCTATGGCTACACCTTC. It yields the protein CASSSKTIGSYGYTF. The gene calls are TRBV5-4 and TRBJ1-2, with unresolved D. The CDR3 sequence is 15 residues long. The germline V gene encodes CDR1 SGHNT and CDR2 YYREEE (reference sequence). V dropped 3 bases and J dropped 4 bases, with 16 bases sitting between them.

The CDR3 spells CASSEGPTSGGLYEQYF. In nucleotides, the CDR3 is TGTGCCAGCAGTGAAGGACCGACTAGCGGAGGGCTTTACGAGCAGTACTTC. The V call is TRBV6-2 or TRBV6-3, the J call TRBJ2-7; 9 bases fit TRBD2. This CDR3 has 17 residues. Germline V gene lookup returns CDR1 MNHEY and CDR2 SVGEGT. Trimming removed 5 bases from V and 4 bases from J; junction bases left unmatched: 15.

This clonotype was detected many times. The CDR3 reads CSAKLTMSSYEQYF. The CDR3 DNA follows: TGCAGTGCTAAGTTGACAATGAGCTCCTACGAGCAGTACTTC. This chain uses TRBV20-1 with TRBJ2-7, with no clear D. Trimming took 4 bases from V and 0 from J, leaving 13 bases between them. Looked up from germline, CDR1 is DFQATT and CDR2 is SNEGSKA (reference sequence). This CDR3 has 14 residues.

Regarding this clonotype: Since a much larger clone is just one base distant, this may be a read error. The V call is TRBV27, the J call TRBJ2-3; the match to TRBD2 covers 9 bases. CDR1 and CDR2 from the germline V gene are MNHEY and SMNVEV (reference sequence). With 6 bases clipped from V and 5 bases from J, the junction kept 12 bases outside the gene matches. This CDR3 contains 16 residues. CDR3 sequence (DNA): TGTGCCAGCAGCCGCCGACTAGCGGAAGGCCAAGATACGCAGTATTTT. As protein: CASSRRLAEGQDTQYF.